This T cell receptor beta chain originates from a study of shared clonotypes between healthy human individuals. Findings and caveats of the study: The study drew on few donors, limiting represented genetic and exposure-history diversity. A generally larger estimated richness was seen in naive subsets than in memory subsets. Non-shared clonotypes had lower generation probabilities than clonotypes shared by all four sorted-subset donors.

For this clone: Its antigen is not known.

Memory CD4+ cells were the fraction left after CD45RA+ naive selection. Assay used: immunoSEQ multiplex PCR; TCRdb lists only in-frame clones, some missing. The sample lists approximately 1.5 million clones, around 98% occurring once. Germline CDR1 is LNHNV and CDR2 is YYDKDF (reference sequence). J gave up 4 bases and V 6 bases, and 5 bases lay outside the gene matches. CDR3 length: 14 amino acids. This receptor was obtained from a man aged 30 to 39 in good health. Source material: naive CD4+ T cells sorted from blood. As for subset: CD45RA+ positively selected. This chain joins TRBV15 and TRBJ2-2; TRBD2 matches 7 bases. CDR3 bases: TGTGCCACCAGAGGGGAGGGCGGCACCGGGGAGCTGTTTTTT. Protein: CATRGEGGTGELFF.